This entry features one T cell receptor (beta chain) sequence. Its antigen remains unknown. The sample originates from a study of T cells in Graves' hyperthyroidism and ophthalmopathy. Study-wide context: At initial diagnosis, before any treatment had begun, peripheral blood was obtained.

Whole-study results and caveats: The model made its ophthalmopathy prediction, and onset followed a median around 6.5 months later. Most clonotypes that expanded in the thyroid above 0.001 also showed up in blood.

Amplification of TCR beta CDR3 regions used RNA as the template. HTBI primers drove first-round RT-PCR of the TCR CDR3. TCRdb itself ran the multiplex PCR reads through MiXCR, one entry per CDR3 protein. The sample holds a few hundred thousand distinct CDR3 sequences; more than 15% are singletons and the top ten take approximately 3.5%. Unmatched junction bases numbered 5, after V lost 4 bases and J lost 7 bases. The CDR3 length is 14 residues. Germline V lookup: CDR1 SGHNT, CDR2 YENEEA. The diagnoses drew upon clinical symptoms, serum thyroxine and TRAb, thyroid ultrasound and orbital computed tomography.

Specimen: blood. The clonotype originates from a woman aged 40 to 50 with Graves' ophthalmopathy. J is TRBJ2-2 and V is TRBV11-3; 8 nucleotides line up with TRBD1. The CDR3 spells CASSSQGADGELFF. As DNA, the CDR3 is TGTGCCAGCAGCTCGCAGGGGGCGGACGGGGAGCTGTTTTTT.